This TCR beta chain was identified during a study of shared clonotypes between healthy human individuals. Background on the study: There were three CD4 naive, three CD4 memory, two CD8 naive and one CD8 memory plates per donor.

The data were produced by immunoSEQ multiplex PCR, yet TCRdb's version contains in-frame clones alone and is incomplete. The sample has 2 million to 2.5 million clones, just over 90% seen once. V was clipped by 6 bases and J by 11 bases, with 22 bases between them. The CDR3 spans 14 residues. Germline loops: CDR1 MDHEN, CDR2 SYDVKM. This clonotype was obtained from a young man in good health. Some clones in this sample may be carry-over from other donors' samples. Input material: naive CD4+ T cells from PBMCs. As for subset: CD45RA+ positively selected. This chain connects TRBV28 to TRBJ1-2; D gene uncertain. The CDR3 region has the DNA TGTGCCAGCAGAAACAGTTTGGTAGGGATGGGGTACACCTTC. As protein: CASRNSLVGMGYTF.